The 19 T cell receptor beta chains in this list originate from one sample, sequenced in a study of OX40 agonist ivuxolimab in advanced cancers. Sequencing used immunoSEQ multiplex PCR; TCRdb keeps in-frame clones, though not all of them. This table has approximately 26,000 clones, roughly 93% appearing once. Sequencing used CD4+ or CD8+ T cells sorted from blood, obtained in a trial of the OX40 agonist ivuxolimab. The receptor set was obtained from an adult with an advanced solid tumor such as melanoma, head and neck, liver or kidney cancer.

This chain uses TRBV7-3 with TRBJ2-2, with D tentatively TRBD1 (5 bases). There are 16 residues in the CDR3. The V gene's germline CDR1 is SGHTA and CDR2 FQGTGA. Trimming took 2 bases from V and 0 from J, leaving 10 bases between them. The CDR3: CASSLQQVSNTGELFF. CDR3 coding DNA: TGTGCCAGCAGCTTACAACAGGTCTCGAACACCGGGGAGCTGTTTTTT.

The J gene is TRBJ1-1, the V gene TRBV18; D ambiguous. This CDR3 region has 10 residues. CDR1 is KGHSH, CDR2 LQKENI, per germline. The V and J ends lost 5 bases and 11 bases respectively, with 9 bases between them. In nucleotides, the CDR3 is TGTGCCAGCTCAGGCAATGGCGCTTTCTTT. Its protein is CASSGNGAFF.

The chain employs TRBV18 and TRBJ2-7, with 8 bases matching TRBD1. The V and J ends lost 3 bases and 0 bases, in that order; junction bases with no gene match: 4. Per the germline V gene, CDR1 is KGHSH and CDR2 is LQKENI. This CDR3 has 15 residues. DNA of the CDR3: TGTGCCAGCTCACCCGGGACAGGCCTCTCCTACGAGCAGTACTTC. Translation: CASSPGTGLSYEQYF.

The chain is built from TRBV2 and TRBJ2-7; unclear D gene. Trimming left V 3 bases short and J 6 bases short, with 9 bases between. The CDR3 has 12 residues. Germline values: CDR1 SNHLY, CDR2 FYNNEI. The CDR3 DNA reads as TGTGCCAGCAGTGATTCCCAGTCCGAGCAGTACTTC. Its translation is CASSDSQSEQYF.

J is TRBJ1-2 and V is TRBV6-1, with D possibly being TRBD1 (6 bases). The CDR3 has 14 amino acids. The V end was cut by 5 bases, the J end by 0 bases, with 10 bases between. Germline V CDR1 and CDR2: MNHNS, SASEGT. This CDR3 reads CASSRDMANYGYTF. The CDR3 DNA follows: TGTGCCAGCAGTCGGGACATGGCTAACTATGGCTACACCTTC.

The chain recombines TRBV6-5 with TRBJ1-5, with 7 bases aligning to TRBD1. Germline assignment: CDR1 MNHEY and CDR2 SVGAGI. Losses at the gene ends were 6 bases for V and 6 bases for J; bases not matched to a gene: 8. The CDR3 totals 14 residues. The CDR3 DNA follows: TGTGCCAGCAGCCCCGGGACAGAAGGTCAGCCCCAGCATTTT. Its protein product is CASSPGTEGQPQHF.

V and J are TRBV11-3 and TRBJ2-7, with D uncertain. The CDR3 is 12 amino acids. CDR1 and CDR2 (germline): SGHNT, YENEEA. V shed 5 bases and J shed 4 bases, with 9 bases lying between them. The CDR3 region has the DNA TGTGCCAGCAGCCACCAGAGTTACGAGCAGTACTTC. Translation: CASSHQSYEQYF.

This chain joins TRBV2 and TRBJ2-1, with 12 nucleotides matching TRBD2. Germline V CDR1 and CDR2: SNHLY, FYNNEI. Trimming at V came to 2 bases and at J to 4 bases, leaving 12 bases not matched to a gene. The CDR3 runs to 19 residues. The CDR3: CASSESEVGLAGTYNEQFF. The CDR3 nucleotides read TGTGCCAGCAGTGAAAGCGAAGTAGGACTAGCGGGGACATACAATGAGCAGTTCTTC.

CDR3 in DNA: TGCGCCAGCAGCTTGCAAGGACAGGCGGAGAATGAGCAGTTCTTC. Protein sequence: CASSLQGQAENEQFF. V and J are TRBV5-1 and TRBJ2-1; the match to TRBD1 covers 7 bases. The germline V gene has CDR1 SGHRS and CDR2 YFSETQ. CDR3 length equals 15 residues. J gave up 7 bases and V 1 base, and 8 bases lay outside the gene matches.

This clone is medium-sized by share. The rearrangement uses TRBV30 and TRBJ1-5; D remains unclear. With 0 bases removed from V and 5 bases from J, the gap between germline ends came to 5 bases. The CDR3 covers 12 residues. Germline V gives CDR1 GTSNPN, CDR2 SVGIG (reference sequence). Here the CDR3 reads CAWSVNYQPQHF. The CDR3 coding sequence is TGTGCCTGGAGTGTTAATTATCAGCCCCAGCATTTT.

The chain combines TRBV15 with TRBJ2-7; D may correspond to TRBD1 or TRBD2 (5 bases each). The CDR3 sequence is 15 residues long. V was shortened by 4 bases and J by 7 bases, with 20 bases between the two germline ends. Germline V gene sequence: CDR1 LNHNV, CDR2 YYDKDF (reference sequence). The CDR3: CATSNPGTALEEQYF. The CDR3 region has the DNA TGTGCCACCAGCAATCCTGGGACGGCTCTGGAGGAGCAGTACTTC.

The genes are TRBV29-1 and TRBJ2-7; D is unresolved. In germline, CDR1 is SQVTM, CDR2 ANQGSEA. The CDR3 is 13 residues long. V lost 4 bases, J lost 5 bases, and 15 bases lay in between. The CDR3 nucleotides read TGCAGCGTTGGGCACGGTGGGGTCGACGAGCAGTACTTC. Residues: CSVGHGGVDEQYF.

The chain links TRBV11-2 to TRBJ1-2; no firm D call. Trimming stripped 1 base from V and 4 bases from J, with 13 bases between. The germline V gene encodes CDR1 SGHAT and CDR2 FQNNGV. The CDR3 has 15 amino acids. The CDR3 is CASSLAGFSLYGYTF. The CDR3 DNA reads as TGTGCCAGCAGCTTAGCGGGGTTTTCCCTCTATGGCTACACCTTC.

In this sample, this clone turned up once. This chain connects TRBV19 to TRBJ2-3; 7 bases are shared with TRBD2. From germline, CDR1 is LNHDA and CDR2 SQIVND (reference sequence). The CDR3 length is 15 residues. V lost 6 bases to trimming and J lost 4 bases; unmatched junction nucleotides: 10. CDR3 bases: TGTGCCAGTAGCAACGGACTAGGTTACGCAGATACGCAGTATTTT. This gives the protein CASSNGLGYADTQYF. Drawing the rest from reference TRBV19 and TRBJ2-3, the complete variable domain is DGGITQSPKYLFRKEGQNVTLSCEQNLNHDAMYWYRQDPGQGLRLIYYSQIVNDFQKGDIAEGYSVSREKKESFPLTVTSAQKNPTAFYLCASSNGLGYADTQYFGPGTRLTVL.

The V and J genes are TRBV11-3 and TRBJ2-7, with D hard to call. CDR1 and CDR2 from the germline V gene are SGHNT and YENEEA. CDR3 length equals 14 residues. V was pared by 1 base and J by 3 bases, with 10 bases between. The CDR3 sequence: CASSLVPASYEQYF. The DNA for the CDR3 is TGTGCCAGCAGCTTAGTCCCGGCCAGCTACGAGCAGTACTTC.

CDR3 in amino acids: CSARGGETQYF. Written as DNA, the CDR3 is TGCAGTGCTAGGGGGGGGGAGACCCAGTACTTC. The V and J genes are TRBV20-1 and TRBJ2-5; 7 bases are a match to TRBD2. Per germline, CDR1 DFQATT and CDR2 SNEGSKA (reference sequence). V shed 3 bases and J 5 bases; nucleotides not matched to a gene: 0. The CDR3 loop spans 11 amino acids.

The J gene is TRBJ1-1, the V gene TRBV27, with D uncertain. Germline assignment: CDR1 MNHEY and CDR2 SMNVEV (reference sequence). The V gene lost 6 bases and the J gene lost 1 base, with 36 bases spanning the gap. CDR3 length: 22 amino acids. CDR3 bases: TGTGCCAGCAGCCTTTACCCTCCTCCATGGACGGCCTCACCTCAAGGGAACACTGAAGCTTTCTTT. This translates into CASSLYPPPWTASPQGNTEAFF.

This clone turned up a few times. This chain links TRBV7-8 with TRBJ1-1; the D is unclear. This CDR3 is 16 amino acids long. The V gene lost 2 bases and the J gene lost 2 bases, with 15 bases spanning the gap. CDR1 and CDR2 (germline): SGHVS, FQNEAQ. The DNA of the CDR3 is TGTGCCAGCAGCTTATTTTGGGTCACAACTAACACTGAAGCTTTCTTT. Its translation: CASSLFWVTTNTEAFF.

The chain employs TRBV27 and TRBJ2-7; D uncertain. V gave up 6 bases and J gave up 0 bases, with 9 bases separating them. Germline assignment: CDR1 MNHEY and CDR2 SMNVEV (reference sequence). The CDR3 spans 13 residues. Written as DNA, the CDR3 is TGTGCCAGCAGCATCCTTAACTCCTACGAGCAGTACTTC. Its protein product is CASSILNSYEQYF.